These 15 T cell receptor beta chains share one sample of origin, sequenced in a study of spatial heterogeneity in lung cancer. Study results and caveats: Mutation tallies in tumors tracked expanded intratumoral alpha and beta TCR counts.

The antigens for these receptors are not known. Indicated time point: sample taken at primary tumor resection. TCRdb re-called the 5' RACE reads through MiXCR, storing one row per CDR3 protein. The repertoire holds 5,500 to 9,000 distinct CDR3 sequences, with about 14% as singletons. Specimen: lung tumor tissue, collected at surgery. The receptor source for this set is a male donor with early-stage non-small cell lung cancer.

In its sample, this clonotype is medium-sized. This sequence joins TRBV6-6 and TRBJ1-4; 8 bases agree with TRBD1. J gave up 8 bases and V 2 bases, and 16 bases lay outside the gene matches. The CDR3 is made up of 18 amino acids. Germline V gene sequence: CDR1 MNHNY, CDR2 SVGAGI (reference sequence). The DNA of the CDR3 is TGTGCCAGCAGTTACCTTTACCTAGCGGGACAGGATTTAGAAAAACTGTTTTTT. Translating gives CASSYLYLAGQDLEKLFF.

The chain recombines TRBV24-1 with TRBJ2-7; 9 bases are a match to TRBD1. Germline lookup yields CDR1 KGHDR and CDR2 SFDVKD. CDR3 size: 11 residues. The CDR3 nucleotides are TGTGCCACCAGTGATTACAGGGGGCGCCCGGTC. It encodes CATSDYRGRPV.

This clonotype is labeled as medium-sized (0.01 to 0.1%). The chain recombines TRBV7-9 with TRBJ1-1; D is undetermined. The CDR3 runs 12 residues. Germline V CDR1 and CDR2: SEHNR, FQNEAQ (reference sequence). V was pared by 7 bases and J by 0 bases, with 6 bases between. CDR3 sequence reads: CASKAMNTEAFF. The CDR3 coding sequence is TGTGCCAGCAAGGCCATGAACACTGAAGCTTTCTTT.

The rearrangement uses TRBV5-1 and TRBJ1-1; 7 nucleotides match TRBD1. J was trimmed by 2 bases and V by 6 bases; bases with no gene match: 4. This CDR3 spans 13 amino acids. Germline loops: CDR1 SGHRS, CDR2 YFSETQ. CDR3 loop: CASKTGINTEAFF. CDR3 bases: TGCGCCAGCAAGACAGGGATAAACACTGAAGCTTTCTTT.

In its sample, this clonotype was seen many times. CDR3 sequence reads: CASSLEWGADTQYF. CDR3 nucleotide sequence: TGTGCCAGCAGCTTGGAGTGGGGCGCAGATACGCAGTATTTT. The chain recombines TRBV5-5 with TRBJ2-3; a possible D gene is TRBD1 (5 bases). Between the trimmed V and J ends, which lost 0 bases and 4 bases, there was a span of 9 bases. Germline assignment: CDR1 SGHKS and CDR2 YYEKEE (reference sequence). The CDR3 loop spans 14 amino acids.

The sample holds many counts of this clonotype. In DNA form, the CDR3 reads TGTGCCTGGACCAGGGTCGGTGAGCAGTTCTTC. It is translated as CAWTRVGEQFF. This chain joins TRBV30 and TRBJ2-1, with TRBD1 as a possible D gene (5 bases). Looked up from germline, CDR1 is GTSNPN and CDR2 is SVGIG (reference sequence). The V end lost 4 bases, the J end lost 9 bases, and 10 bases lay between the germline ends. The CDR3 has 11 amino acids.

The V gene is TRBV5-1, the J gene TRBJ2-2, with D unclear. The CDR3 contains 14 residues. Germline V gene lookup returns CDR1 SGHRS and CDR2 YFSETQ. V was clipped by 6 bases and J by 2 bases, with 11 bases between them. The CDR3 region is CASTLLANTGELFF. In nucleotides, the CDR3 is TGCGCCAGCACCCTTTTGGCCAACACCGGGGAGCTGTTTTTT. The full variable domain, in which reference TRBV5-1 and TRBJ2-2 provide the parts outside the CDR3, is KAGVTQTPRYLIKTRGQQVTLSCSPISGHRSVSWYQQTPGQGLQFLFEYFSETQRNKGNFPGRFSGRQFSNSRSEMNVSTLELGDSALYLCASTLLANTGELFFGEGSRLTVL.

This clonotype was counted a few times. The chain joins TRBV4-1 to TRBJ2-5, with unresolved D. Trimming cost V 4 bases and J 3 bases, with 12 bases left between them. Per the germline V gene, CDR1 is MGHRA and CDR2 is YSYEKL. The CDR3 covers 14 residues. In DNA form, the CDR3 reads TGCGCCAGCAGCCCTCACGGGCGAGAAGAGACCCAGTACTTC. The encoded protein is CASSPHGREETQYF.

This clonotype was recorded many times. This sequence joins TRBV24-1 and TRBJ2-7, with unresolved D. Germline V lookup: CDR1 KGHDR, CDR2 SFDVKD. The V gene lost 4 bases and the J gene lost 6 bases, with 18 bases spanning the gap. This CDR3 is 15 amino acids long. CDR3 region: CATSEIPGVQGEQYV. CDR3 DNA: TGTGCCACCAGTGAGATCCCGGGCGTTCAAGGCGAGCAGTACGTC.

This clonotype was detected ten times or more. This rearrangement joins TRBV20-1 to TRBJ1-4, with 8 bases fitting TRBD1. V lost 8 bases to trimming and J lost 4 bases; unmatched junction nucleotides: 9. Germline V gene data show CDR1 as DFQATT and CDR2 as SNEGSKA (reference sequence). CDR3 length: 14 amino acids. The chain's CDR3 is CSYGQGPFNEKLFF. The CDR3 DNA reads as TGCAGTTACGGACAGGGTCCTTTTAATGAAAAACTGTTTTTT.

This clonotype is judged medium-sized. CDR3 coding DNA: TGTGCCAGCAGCTTTGCGTTGGGTGGCTACACCTTC. Its protein is CASSFALGGYTF. The chain is built from TRBV5-6 and TRBJ1-2; no firm D call. The CDR3 spans 12 residues. V lost 2 bases and J 7 bases, leaving 9 bases between the germline ends. From germline, CDR1 is SGHDT and CDR2 YYEEEE.

Sample share makes this clonotype medium-sized. This rearrangement joins TRBV5-5 to TRBJ2-7; TRBD1 matches 7 bases. V gave up 3 bases and J gave up 1 base; unmatched junction bases: 7. The CDR3 length is 15 residues. The germline V gene encodes CDR1 SGHKS and CDR2 YYEKEE (reference sequence). CDR3 DNA: TGTGCCAGCAGCTCTATAACGACAGGGTCCTACGAGCAGTACTTC. As protein: CASSSITTGSYEQYF.

This clonotype was seen ten or more times. This chain connects TRBV18 to TRBJ2-7, with TRBD2 matching 10 bases. CDR1 KGHSH and CDR2 LQKENI come from the germline V gene. The J segment lost 4 bases and the V segment lost 6 bases, leaving 3 bases of the junction unmatched. There are 13 residues in the CDR3. The CDR3 bases are TGTGCCAGCTCGCTGGGACTAGCGTACGAGCAGTACTTC. This translates into CASSLGLAYEQYF.

Relative to its sample, this clonotype is medium-sized (0.01 to 0.1%). The chain employs TRBV5-1 and TRBJ2-6; no firm D call. CDR1 and CDR2 from the germline V gene are SGHRS and YFSETQ. V was clipped by 4 bases and J by 0 bases, with 8 bases between them. This CDR3 is 15 amino acids long. The CDR3 DNA reads as TGCGCCAGCAGCCTCGTTGGCTCTGGGGCCAACGTCCTGACTTTC. It is translated as CASSLVGSGANVLTF.

In this sample, this clonotype turned up many times. The chain uses TRBV19 and TRBJ2-7; 7 positions agree with TRBD1. This CDR3 contains 13 residues. Trimming removed 3 bases from V and 5 bases from J; junction bases left unmatched: 4. Per germline, CDR1 LNHDA and CDR2 SQIVND (reference sequence). CDR3 amino acids: CASSIRQGNEQYF. The CDR3 coding sequence is TGTGCCAGTAGTATCCGACAGGGTAACGAGCAGTACTTC.